The rows below give T cell receptor beta chains drawn from one sample of a study of CD8 T cells in ankylosing spondylitis. MiXCR was run by TCRdb on the 5' RACE reads, yielding one entry per CDR3 protein. The repertoire includes approximately 140,000 distinct CDR3 sequences, more than 7% of them detected once, and more than 7% sits in the top ten. The sample taken for sequencing was synovial fluid, either unsorted or a sorted T cell fraction (not recorded which). The receptors were sampled from a male donor with ankylosing spondylitis. The CDR3 runs from the conserved cysteine through the conserved F or W. A D gene is named only where the DNA matches it firmly. Not all rows give a size; the values are once, few, many and, for expanded clones, a class.

d_call: NA; clone_size: many; j_call: TRBJ2-1; v_call: TRBV5-4; cdr3_nt: TGTGCCAGCAGCTGGGGTGCCTCAGGTGGCTCCTACAATGAGCAGTTCTTC; cdr3_aa: CASSWGASGGSYNEQFF
d_call: TRBD2; clone_size: many; j_call: TRBJ2-3; v_call: TRBV20-1; cdr3_nt: TGCAGTGCTACAGGACTAGCGGGTACTACAGATACGCAGTATTTT; cdr3_aa: CSATGLAGTTDTQYF
d_call: NA; clone_size: many; j_call: TRBJ1-5; v_call: TRBV18; cdr3_nt: TGTGCCAGCTCACCACCAGGGGGACAGCCCCAGCATTTT; cdr3_aa: CASSPPGGQPQHF
d_call: NA; clone_size: few; j_call: TRBJ2-7; v_call: TRBV27; cdr3_nt: TGTGCCAGCAGTCCACCGCCCTACGAGCAGTACTTC; cdr3_aa: CASSPPPYEQYF
d_call: TRBD2; clone_size: few; j_call: TRBJ2-5; v_call: TRBV6-5; cdr3_nt: TGTGCCAGCAGTTACTCACGCGGGAGCGGAGAGACCCAGTACTTC; cdr3_aa: CASSYSRGSGETQYF
d_call: TRBD1; clone_size: NA; j_call: TRBJ1-1; v_call: TRBV20-1; cdr3_nt: TGCAGTGCTAGTCGGACAGGCTTAAGCACTGAAGCTTTCTTT; cdr3_aa: CSASRTGLSTEAFF
d_call: TRBD2; clone_size: many; j_call: TRBJ2-1; v_call: TRBV7-6; cdr3_nt: TGTGCCAGCAGCTTAGCGGTACTAGCGGGAGGTACCGGGTGGAATGAGCAGTTCTTC; cdr3_aa: CASSLAVLAGGTGWNEQFF
d_call: NA; clone_size: NA; j_call: TRBJ2-1; v_call: TRBV11-1; cdr3_nt: TGTGCCAGCAGCCGGAGACGGGTGGGCAATGAGCAGTTCTTC; cdr3_aa: CASSRRRVGNEQFF
d_call: TRBD1; clone_size: NA; j_call: TRBJ2-7; v_call: TRBV20-1; cdr3_nt: TGCAGTCCTAAACGGGACAGGGCCTACGAGCAGTACTTC; cdr3_aa: CSPKRDRAYEQYF
d_call: NA; clone_size: few; j_call: TRBJ2-6; v_call: TRBV20-1; cdr3_nt: TGCAGTGCTAGAGATCGGGTCTCTGGGGCCAACGTCCTGACTTTC; cdr3_aa: CSARDRVSGANVLTF
d_call: NA; clone_size: few; j_call: TRBJ2-2; v_call: TRBV5-6; cdr3_nt: TGTGCCAGCAGCTTGGTGGTGGGAGACACCGGGGAGCTGTTTTTT; cdr3_aa: CASSLVVGDTGELFF
d_call: NA; clone_size: NA; j_call: TRBJ2-2; v_call: TRBV7-9; cdr3_nt: TGTGCCCACCAGGGGGGGGGACAGCCAAACACCGGGGAGCTGTTTTTT; cdr3_aa: CAHQGGGQPNTGELFF
d_call: TRBD2; clone_size: few; j_call: TRBJ2-7; v_call: TRBV18; cdr3_nt: TGTGCCAGCTCACGGGGACTAGCGGGGGCCAACGAGCAGTACTTC; cdr3_aa: CASSRGLAGANEQYF
d_call: TRBD1; clone_size: few; j_call: TRBJ2-4; v_call: TRBV6-6; cdr3_nt: TGTGCCAGCAAGTTAGGACAGGTCAACATTCAGTACTTC; cdr3_aa: CASKLGQVNIQYF
d_call: NA; clone_size: few; j_call: TRBJ2-5; v_call: TRBV20-1; cdr3_nt: TGCAGTGCCCTAATGGGGGAGACCCAGTACTTC; cdr3_aa: CSALMGETQYF
d_call: NA; clone_size: many; j_call: TRBJ2-5; v_call: TRBV20-1; cdr3_nt: TGCAGTGCCGACATACTCCAAGAGACCCAGTACTTC; cdr3_aa: CSADILQETQYF
d_call: TRBD1; clone_size: NA; j_call: TRBJ2-6; v_call: TRBV2; cdr3_nt: TGTACCTTCAGTTTAGGGGCCGGGACAGGACTCTCTGGGGCCAACGTCCTGACTTTC; cdr3_aa: CTFSLGAGTGLSGANVLTF
d_call: NA; clone_size: many; j_call: TRBJ1-5; v_call: TRBV6-1; cdr3_nt: TGTGCCAGCAACAAAGACAGACCTAATAGCAATCAGCCCCAGCATTTT; cdr3_aa: CASNKDRPNSNQPQHF
d_call: NA; clone_size: NA; j_call: TRBJ2-3; v_call: TRBV7-7; cdr3_nt: TGTGCTAGCAGCCTATCCGGCGGGGAGGCAGATACGCAGTATTTT; cdr3_aa: CASSLSGGEADTQYF
d_call: NA; clone_size: NA; j_call: TRBJ2-2; v_call: TRBV7-9; cdr3_nt: TGTGCCAGCAGCTTAGTATCGTGGCGGGAGCTGTTTTTT; cdr3_aa: CASSLVSWRELFF
d_call: NA; clone_size: many; j_call: TRBJ1-5; v_call: TRBV9; cdr3_nt: TGTGCCAGCTCCGTAAGTGGAAGCAATCAGCCCCAGCATTTT; cdr3_aa: CASSVSGSNQPQHF
d_call: NA; clone_size: NA; j_call: TRBJ1-1; v_call: TRBV4-2; cdr3_nt: TGTGCCAGCAGCCGCCTGGGAGGAAGTGGCACTGAAGCTTTCTTT; cdr3_aa: CASSRLGGSGTEAFF
d_call: NA; clone_size: many; j_call: TRBJ2-2; v_call: TRBV2; cdr3_nt: TGTGCCAGCACGTTATCTGGGGAGCTGTTTTTT; cdr3_aa: CASTLSGELFF
d_call: NA; clone_size: few; j_call: TRBJ2-1; v_call: TRBV5-1; cdr3_nt: TGCGCCAGCAGCCTTGGAGCGGGTGTTTCCTACAATGAGCAGTTCTTC; cdr3_aa: CASSLGAGVSYNEQFF
d_call: TRBD2; clone_size: many; j_call: TRBJ2-1; v_call: TRBV5-1; cdr3_nt: TGCGCCAGCTCCTTAGGTAGCGGGATAGAAGGGGAGCAGTTCTTC; cdr3_aa: CASSLGSGIEGEQFF
d_call: NA; clone_size: few; j_call: TRBJ1-4; v_call: TRBV20-1; cdr3_nt: TGCAGTGCTGGGACGATATTCGGAAAACTGTTTTTT; cdr3_aa: CSAGTIFGKLFF
d_call: NA; clone_size: NA; j_call: TRBJ2-5; v_call: TRBV18; cdr3_nt: TGTGCCAGCTCGTCGCCCAGGGCTTCACAAGAGACCCAGTACTTC; cdr3_aa: CASSSPRASQETQYF
d_call: NA; clone_size: few; j_call: TRBJ2-5; v_call: TRBV24-1; cdr3_nt: TGTGCCACCAGTCTGGGGAGAGGGGATCAAGAGACCCAGTACTTC; cdr3_aa: CATSLGRGDQETQYF
d_call: NA; clone_size: NA; j_call: TRBJ1-1; v_call: TRBV20-1; cdr3_nt: TGCAGTGCTAGCGCGCAGATGAACACTGAAGCTTTCTTT; cdr3_aa: CSASAQMNTEAFF
d_call: TRBD2; clone_size: many; j_call: TRBJ2-1; v_call: TRBV25-1; cdr3_nt: TGTGCCAGCAGTGGGACTAGGACGGGGGAGCAGTTCTTC; cdr3_aa: CASSGTRTGEQFF
d_call: TRBD1; clone_size: few; j_call: TRBJ2-7; v_call: TRBV6-1; cdr3_nt: TGTGCCAGCAGCCACGGACAGGTTTACGAGCAGTACTTC; cdr3_aa: CASSHGQVYEQYF
d_call: TRBD1; clone_size: NA; j_call: TRBJ1-4; v_call: TRBV9; cdr3_nt: TGTGCCAGCAGCGGGGGCTTAGGGGGCACTAATGAAAAACTGTTTTTT; cdr3_aa: CASSGGLGGTNEKLFF
d_call: NA; clone_size: many; j_call: TRBJ1-2; v_call: TRBV5-1; cdr3_nt: TGCGCCAGCAGCTTTCTGTACGGGGATGCCCCCTATGGCTACACCTTC; cdr3_aa: CASSFLYGDAPYGYTF
d_call: NA; clone_size: many; j_call: TRBJ2-5; v_call: TRBV20-1; cdr3_nt: TGCAGTGCGAGCCAGGGCACCCAGTACTTC; cdr3_aa: CSASQGTQYF
d_call: NA; clone_size: few; j_call: TRBJ2-5; v_call: TRBV9; cdr3_nt: TGTGCCAGTTCGAGGACAGGGAGGGGGGCCAACCAAGAGACCCAGTACTTC; cdr3_aa: CASSRTGRGANQETQYF
d_call: TRBD2; clone_size: many; j_call: TRBJ2-1; v_call: TRBV20-1; cdr3_nt: TGCAGTGCCACCAGCGGGAGAGGCTACAATGAGCAGTTCTTC; cdr3_aa: CSATSGRGYNEQFF
d_call: NA; clone_size: many; j_call: TRBJ2-3; v_call: TRBV12-3/TRBV12-4; cdr3_nt: TGTGCCAGCAGTTTCTTGACAGGCTCCCGCACAGATACGCAGTATTTT; cdr3_aa: CASSFLTGSRTDTQYF
d_call: TRBD1; clone_size: few; j_call: TRBJ1-3; v_call: TRBV6-5; cdr3_nt: TGTGCCAGCAGTTACTCCCCACCGGGACAGGGAGCTGGAAACACCATATATTTT; cdr3_aa: CASSYSPPGQGAGNTIYF
d_call: NA; clone_size: many; j_call: TRBJ2-3; v_call: TRBV6-6; cdr3_nt: TGTGCCAGCAGTTACGACAGCACAGATACGCAGTATTTT; cdr3_aa: CASSYDSTDTQYF
d_call: TRBD2; clone_size: few; j_call: TRBJ2-5; v_call: TRBV20-1; cdr3_nt: TGCAGTGCTGGGCTAGCGGGATCGGAGACCCAGTACTTC; cdr3_aa: CSAGLAGSETQYF
d_call: NA; clone_size: NA; j_call: TRBJ2-2; v_call: TRBV6-1; cdr3_nt: TGTGCCAGCAGTCCCCTTGGAGCGGATACCGGGGAGCTGTTTTTT; cdr3_aa: CASSPLGADTGELFF
d_call: TRBD2; clone_size: many; j_call: TRBJ2-2; v_call: TRBV5-1; cdr3_nt: TGCGCCAGCAGCTTGTCGGGGGGGACATCCACCGGGGAGCTGTTTTTT; cdr3_aa: CASSLSGGTSTGELFF
d_call: TRBD1; clone_size: few; j_call: TRBJ1-1; v_call: TRBV3-1; cdr3_nt: TGTGCCAGCAGCGCTTTGGGACAGCATATTACTGAAGCTTTCTTT; cdr3_aa: CASSALGQHITEAFF
d_call: TRBD1; clone_size: NA; j_call: TRBJ1-5; v_call: TRBV30; cdr3_nt: TGTGCCTGGAGTTCACAGGGGAGTCAGCCCCAGCATTTT; cdr3_aa: CAWSSQGSQPQHF
d_call: TRBD1; clone_size: once; j_call: TRBJ1-6; v_call: TRBV3-1; cdr3_nt: TGTGCCTGCACCCAAGGCACAGGGGGCGGAATTTGGTCACCCCTCCACTTT; cdr3_aa: CACTQGTGGGIWSPLHF
d_call: TRBD2; clone_size: many; j_call: TRBJ2-7; v_call: TRBV28; cdr3_nt: TGTGCCAGCAGTTCCCCTGGCGGGAGACTCTACGAGCAGTACTTC; cdr3_aa: CASSSPGGRLYEQYF
d_call: NA; clone_size: few; j_call: TRBJ2-3; v_call: TRBV6-5; cdr3_nt: TGTGCCAGCAGTTACGAGGGGACGACGGGGGGCACAGATACGCAGTATTTT; cdr3_aa: CASSYEGTTGGTDTQYF
d_call: NA; clone_size: NA; j_call: TRBJ1-1; v_call: TRBV18; cdr3_nt: TGTGCCAGCTCACCGTACCAGGGGTCGAACACTGAAGCTTTCTTT; cdr3_aa: CASSPYQGSNTEAFF
d_call: TRBD2; clone_size: few; j_call: TRBJ2-7; v_call: TRBV7-2; cdr3_nt: TGTGCCAGCAGCTTAGCGTCGGGGCTAGCGGGGGTTGAGCAGTACTTC; cdr3_aa: CASSLASGLAGVEQYF
d_call: NA; clone_size: many; j_call: TRBJ1-5; v_call: TRBV9; cdr3_nt: TGTGCCAGCACTAGGGGCAGAAATCAGCCCCAGCATTTT; cdr3_aa: CASTRGRNQPQHF
d_call: NA; clone_size: few; j_call: TRBJ1-4; v_call: TRBV6-1; cdr3_nt: TGTGCCAGCAGGGGCGTTTGGACACTCGCAACTAATGAAAAACTGTTTTTT; cdr3_aa: CASRGVWTLATNEKLFF
d_call: NA; clone_size: few; j_call: TRBJ1-1; v_call: TRBV20-1; cdr3_nt: TGCAGTGCTAGAATCTCAGGGGCCAACACTGAAGCTTTCTTT; cdr3_aa: CSARISGANTEAFF